The source of this T cell receptor beta chain is a study of control samples from healthy donors and cancer patients (TCRdb year 2020). V and J are truncated by 4 bases and 7 bases respectively, leaving an intervening sequence of 11 bases. CDR1 and CDR2, per the germline V gene (reference sequence), are SGHKS and YYEKEE. The CDR3, from cysteine to phenylalanine, totals 13 residues. The entry retains the CDR3 DNA only, 39 bases that are in frame from base 1. Libraries were built with the immunoSEQ multiplex PCR assay. Sourced from immuneACCESS, this table was stored by TCRdb with only in-frame sequences that have V and J called. A share of the clones is absent; for the studies checked, an unresolved V gene accounts for under half, and the remainder has no known explanation. Present in this sample are more than 65,000 clones, 84% of which were seen just once. The ten largest clones take up more than 12% of the sample.

About this clone itself: This receptor's antigen is unknown. No qualities accompany the bases; no much larger clone lies one base away.

This TCR was recovered from a man aged 45 to 65 in good health. Sequenced input: blood. The chain joins TRBV5-5 to TRBJ2-2; no confident D gene assignment can be made. This receptor has the CDR3 CASSDLRSGELFF. The nucleotides are TGTGCCAGCAGCGATCTAAGGAGCGGGGAGCTGTTTTTT.